Below, one T cell receptor (beta chain) is given with its context. Germline lookup yields CDR1 PRHDT and CDR2 FYEKMQ (reference sequence). J lost 10 bases, V lost 5 bases, and 10 bases had no gene match. The CDR3 spans 15 residues. This sample was taken from a study of blood T cell repertoires in COVID-19. At the level of the study: The United States, Italy and Spain were the sources of the acute and convalescent COVID-19 samples. Nucleic acid was either cDNA or gDNA, and it came from T cells, B-cell-depleted T cells, or PBMCs.

Source study methods: Estimates of nucleated cell counts were drawn from the amplification of reference gene primers. The table came from immunoSEQ multiplex PCR; TCRdb's copy has only in-frame clones and leaves some out. V, J and clone size are those of that table, while D and trimming were read from the DNA. The table lists about 180,000 clones, less than 85% of them singletons, with about 6.4% in the top ten. The V gene is TRBV13, the J gene TRBJ1-6, with TRBD1 identical over 8 bases. The specimen was peripheral blood. The clonotype was recovered from a human donor in a cohort sampled during active COVID-19. CDR3 nucleotides: TGTGCCAGCAGCAATACCGACAGGGGACAATCACCCCTCCACTTT. Translated: CASSNTDRGQSPLHF. Together with reference TRBV13 and TRBJ1-6, the CDR3 gives the full variable domain: AAGVIQSPRHLIKEKRETATLKCYPIPRHDTVYWYQQGPGQDPQFLISFYEKMQSDKGSIPDRFSAQQFSDYHSELNMSSLELGDSALYFCASSNTDRGQSPLHFGNGTRLTVT.